This is a list of T cell receptor beta chains from one sample in a study of shared clonotypes between healthy human individuals. Clones were read by immunoSEQ multiplex PCR, and TCRdb kept only the in-frame ones, dropping some. The sample lists hundreds of thousands of clones, about 96% occurring once. The sample taken for sequencing was naive CD4+ T cells sorted from blood. The receptors originated from a woman in her 30s in good health. CDR3s include the opening cysteine and the closing phenylalanine or tryptophan. A D gene is named only where the DNA matches it firmly. Only part of the rows carry a size: once, few, many, or a class if the clone is expanded.

CDR3 length	D gene	V gene	J gene	clone size	CDR3 protein	CDR3 DNA
13	.	TRBV29-1	TRBJ1-5	once	CSVGGGGNQPQHF	TGCAGCGTTGGTGGGGGTGGAAATCAGCCCCAGCATTTT
15	TRBD2	TRBV5-4	TRBJ2-3	.	CASSLRREGADTQYF	TGTGCCAGCAGCTTGCGGCGGGAGGGGGCGGATACGCAGTATTTT
16	TRBD2	TRBV5-1	TRBJ2-1	.	CASSLGLAGGYNEQFF	TGCGCCAGCAGCTTGGGCCTAGCGGGAGGCTACAATGAGCAGTTCTTC
12	.	TRBV6-6	TRBJ2-7	.	CASGAASYEQYF	TGTGCCAGCGGAGCTGCCTCCTACGAGCAGTACTTC
16	TRBD2	TRBV14	TRBJ2-1	.	CASSQGVTSGSNEQFF	TGTGCCAGCAGCCAAGGGGTGACTAGCGGATCTAATGAGCAGTTCTTC
13	.	TRBV28	TRBJ1-3	.	CASTRDSGNTIYF	TGTGCCAGCACAAGGGACTCTGGAAACACCATATATTTT
13	.	TRBV2	TRBJ1-5	.	CASSYGVNQPQHF	TGTGCCAGCAGCTACGGAGTCAACCAGCCCCAGCATTTT
16	TRBD1	TRBV2	TRBJ2-6	once	CARAGTDFSGANVLTF	TGTGCCAGAGCCGGGACAGATTTCTCTGGGGCCAACGTCCTGACTTTC
14	.	TRBV28	TRBJ2-7	.	CASSPSTGSYEQYF	TGTGCCAGCAGTCCATCGACAGGTTCCTACGAGCAGTACTTC
13	.	TRBV9	TRBJ1-2	.	CASRDGPRYGYTF	TGTGCCAGCAGAGACGGGCCTCGATATGGCTACACCTTC
15	.	TRBV28	TRBJ1-6	.	CANKQESSYNSPLHF	TGTGCCAACAAACAGGAAAGCTCCTATAATTCACCCCTCCACTTT
13	.	TRBV5-1	TRBJ1-1	.	CASSLEGRFEAFF	TGCGCCAGCAGCTTGGAAGGGCGATTCGAAGCTTTCTTT
15	.	TRBV18	TRBJ1-5	once	CASSPGRWGNQPQHF	TGTGCCAGCTCACCGGGACGTTGGGGCAATCAGCCCCAGCATTTT
15	TRBD1	TRBV5-4	TRBJ1-1	.	CASSFTGAMNTEAFF	TGTGCCAGCAGCTTTACAGGGGCTATGAACACTGAAGCTTTCTTT
15	TRBD2	TRBV4-1	TRBJ2-7	.	CASSQATSGTYEQYF	TGCGCCAGCAGCCAAGCGACTAGCGGGACCTACGAGCAGTACTTC
11	.	TRBV2	TRBJ1-4	once	CASRVNEKLFF	TGTGCCAGCAGAGTAAATGAAAAACTGTTTTTT
14	TRBD1	TRBV2	TRBJ1-1	.	CANNPRGENTEAFF	TGTGCCAACAACCCCAGGGGGGAGAACACTGAAGCTTTCTTT
14	TRBD1	TRBV28	TRBJ2-7	.	CASSFGGQDYEQYF	TGTGCCAGCAGTTTCGGAGGACAGGACTACGAGCAGTACTTC
15	.	TRBV29-1	TRBJ2-3	once	CSVEGKPYGTDTQYF	TGCAGCGTTGAAGGCAAACCTTACGGGACAGATACGCAGTATTTT
14	TRBD2	TRBV2	TRBJ2-3	.	CASSELAATDTQYF	TGTGCCAGCAGTGAACTAGCGGCCACAGATACGCAGTATTTT